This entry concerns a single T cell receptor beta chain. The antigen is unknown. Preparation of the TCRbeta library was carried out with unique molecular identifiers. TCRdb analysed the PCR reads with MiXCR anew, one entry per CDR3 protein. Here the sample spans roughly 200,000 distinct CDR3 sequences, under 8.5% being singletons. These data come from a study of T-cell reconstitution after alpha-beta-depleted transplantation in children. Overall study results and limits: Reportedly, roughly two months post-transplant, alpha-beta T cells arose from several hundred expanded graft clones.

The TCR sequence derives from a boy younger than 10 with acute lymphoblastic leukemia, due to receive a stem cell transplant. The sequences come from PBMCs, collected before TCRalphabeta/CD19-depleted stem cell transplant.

This chain's CDR3 is CATTTGLNTEAFF. DNA of the CDR3: TGTGCCACCACCACAGGGCTGAACACTGAAGCTTTCTTT. The chain joins TRBV7-9 to TRBJ1-1; D possibly corresponds to TRBD1 (6 bases). This CDR3 has 13 residues. Germline V CDR1 and CDR2: SEHNR, FQNEAQ (reference sequence). Trimming stripped 10 bases from V and 0 bases from J, with 12 bases between.